Listed below are T cell receptor beta chains from one sample, sequenced in a study of Ad26.COV2.S vaccination and SARS-CoV-2 variants. Only in-frame clones appear in the TCRdb table, and some are missing; sequencing was by immunoSEQ multiplex PCR. The sample shows 350,000 to 500,000 clones, 89% of them seen only once. This specimen consisted of peripheral blood, obtained in a trial of Ad26.COV2.S vaccine versus placebo. The receptors were gathered from a person between 18 and 65 years old who received the Ad26.COV2.S COVID-19 vaccine or a placebo. CDR3s include the opening cysteine and the closing phenylalanine or tryptophan. Each record gives: V gene, D gene, J gene, clone size, CDR3 protein, CDR3 DNA. A D gene is named only where the DNA matches it firmly. Rows give clone size only sometimes, using once, few, many, or a class for an expanded clone.

TRBV10-3	.	TRBJ1-2	.	CATQDPEDYGYTF	TGTGCCACCCAGGACCCTGAGGACTATGGCTACACCTTC
TRBV5-1	.	TRBJ2-5	.	CASSLQGQPAEETQYF	TGCGCCAGCAGCTTGCAGGGCCAACCGGCTGAAGAGACCCAGTACTTC
TRBV19	.	TRBJ1-5	.	CASSDYLRGRINQPQHF	TGTGCCAGCTCCGACTACTTAAGAGGACGGATTAATCAGCCCCAGCATTTT
TRBV7-2	.	TRBJ2-2	once	CASSLVGPLLGNTGELFF	TGTGCCAGCAGCTTAGTAGGCCCCCTCCTAGGGAACACCGGGGAGCTGTTTTTT
TRBV9	.	TRBJ2-1	.	CASSFGRSRNEQFF	TGTGCCAGCAGCTTTGGCAGATCACGCAATGAGCAGTTCTTC
TRBV6-5	.	TRBJ1-2	.	CASRRQTYYGYTF	TGTGCCAGCCGGAGACAGACCTACTATGGCTACACCTTC
TRBV5-1	.	TRBJ2-2	.	CASSLFTGTGELFF	TGCGCCAGCAGCTTGTTTACTGGAACCGGGGAGCTGTTTTTT
TRBV27	.	TRBJ2-5	.	CASSYHRQETQYF	TGTGCCAGCAGTTATCACAGACAAGAGACCCAGTACTTC
TRBV9	.	TRBJ1-4	once	CASSGSDRLEKLFF	TGTGCCAGCAGCGGCTCGGACCGTCTTGAAAAACTGTTTTTT
TRBV5-1	.	TRBJ1-2	.	CASSRDENYGYTF	TGCGCCAGCAGCAGGGATGAGAACTATGGCTACACCTTC
TRBV28	.	TRBJ1-4	.	CASSGGGSEKLFF	TGTGCCAGCAGTGGGGGGGGGAGTGAAAAACTGTTTTTT
TRBV5-6	TRBD2	TRBJ2-1	few	CARLAGGNEQFF	TGTGCCAGACTAGCGGGAGGAAATGAGCAGTTCTTC
TRBV5-1	.	TRBJ1-2	once	CASSLAGALNYGYTF	TGCGCCAGCAGCTTGGCAGGGGCCCTAAACTATGGCTACACCTTC
TRBV6-5	TRBD2	TRBJ2-3	.	CASRLAGGPQGAQYF	TGTGCCAGCAGGCTTGCGGGGGGGCCTCAAGGCGCGCAGTATTTT
TRBV5-1	.	TRBJ2-3	.	CASGGFSTDTQYF	TGCGCCAGCGGGGGTTTCAGCACAGATACGCAGTATTTT
TRBV4-3	.	TRBJ1-1	.	CASSQETLTGNTEAFF	TGCGCCAGCAGCCAAGAAACCCTAACAGGGAACACTGAAGCTTTCTTT
TRBV9	.	TRBJ1-2	.	CASSTPEGWSRGYGYTF	TGTGCCAGCAGCACCCCGGAAGGATGGTCTCGTGGCTATGGCTACACCTTC
TRBV2	TRBD1	TRBJ1-5	.	CASNDRERNQPQHF	TGTGCCAGCAATGACAGGGAGCGCAATCAGCCCCAGCATTTT
TRBV7-8	TRBD2	TRBJ2-3	.	CASSHAGGAGTDTQYF	TGTGCCAGCAGCCACGCCGGGGGGGCCGGGACAGATACGCAGTATTTT
TRBV14	.	TRBJ1-1	few	CASSQDRGYTEAFF	TGTGCCAGCAGCCAAGATAGGGGGTACACTGAAGCTTTCTTT
TRBV2	.	TRBJ1-1	.	CASTRIGSGYTEAFF	TGTGCCAGCACCCGGATAGGGAGTGGGTACACTGAAGCTTTCTTT
TRBV7-9	.	TRBJ2-1	.	CASSLAAGVKENEQFF	TGTGCCAGCAGCTTAGCCGCAGGGGTCAAGGAGAATGAGCAGTTCTTC
TRBV5-1	.	TRBJ1-4	.	CASSLERGGGEKLFF	TGCGCCAGCAGCTTGGAAAGGGGAGGCGGTGAAAAACTGTTTTTT
TRBV2	.	TRBJ2-5	once	CASTGWKTQYF	TGTGCCAGCACCGGTTGGAAGACCCAGTACTTC
TRBV6-2/TRBV6-3	.	TRBJ1-2	.	CASSRGGVSYSIGYTF	TGTGCCAGCAGTCGAGGCGGGGTTTCTTACTCTATCGGCTACACCTTC
TRBV7-9	TRBD1	TRBJ2-5	.	CASSLGLQGQGASETQYF	TGTGCCAGCAGCTTAGGTCTGCAGGGACAGGGGGCGAGTGAGACCCAGTACTTC
TRBV19	.	TRBJ2-2	.	CASLNLRDTGELFF	TGTGCCAGTCTGAATTTGCGGGACACCGGGGAGCTGTTTTTT
TRBV5-1	TRBD1	TRBJ1-4	.	CASSWGQGYRNEKLFF	TGCGCCAGCAGCTGGGGACAGGGCTATCGTAATGAAAAACTGTTTTTT
TRBV19	TRBD1	TRBJ1-4	.	CASRDRGRKKLFF	TGTGCCAGTAGGGACAGGGGCCGCAAAAAACTGTTTTTT
TRBV2	.	TRBJ2-7	.	CASRDRGFAYEQYF	TGTGCCAGCAGAGACCGTGGTTTTGCCTACGAGCAGTACTTC
TRBV7-2	.	TRBJ2-5	.	CASSLPGWETQYF	TGTGCCAGCAGCTTACCCGGTTGGGAGACCCAGTACTTC
TRBV5-1	.	TRBJ1-1	.	CASSLQGMNTEAFF	TGCGCCAGCAGTTTACAGGGCATGAACACTGAAGCTTTCTTT
TRBV9	.	TRBJ1-2	once	CASSVDSVYGYTF	TGTGCCAGCAGCGTTGACAGTGTCTATGGCTACACCTTC
TRBV3-1/TRBV3-2	.	TRBJ1-5	.	CASSQDRIGMGDYSNQPQHF	TGTGCCAGCAGCCAAGATCGTATCGGTATGGGGGATTATAGCAATCAGCCCCAGCATTTT
TRBV5-1	.	TRBJ2-7	once	CASIYEQYF	TGCGCCAGCATTTACGAGCAGTACTTC
TRBV5-1	TRBD1	TRBJ1-1	.	CASSLQTGMNTEAFF	TGCGCCAGCAGCTTGCAGACAGGGATGAACACTGAAGCTTTCTTT